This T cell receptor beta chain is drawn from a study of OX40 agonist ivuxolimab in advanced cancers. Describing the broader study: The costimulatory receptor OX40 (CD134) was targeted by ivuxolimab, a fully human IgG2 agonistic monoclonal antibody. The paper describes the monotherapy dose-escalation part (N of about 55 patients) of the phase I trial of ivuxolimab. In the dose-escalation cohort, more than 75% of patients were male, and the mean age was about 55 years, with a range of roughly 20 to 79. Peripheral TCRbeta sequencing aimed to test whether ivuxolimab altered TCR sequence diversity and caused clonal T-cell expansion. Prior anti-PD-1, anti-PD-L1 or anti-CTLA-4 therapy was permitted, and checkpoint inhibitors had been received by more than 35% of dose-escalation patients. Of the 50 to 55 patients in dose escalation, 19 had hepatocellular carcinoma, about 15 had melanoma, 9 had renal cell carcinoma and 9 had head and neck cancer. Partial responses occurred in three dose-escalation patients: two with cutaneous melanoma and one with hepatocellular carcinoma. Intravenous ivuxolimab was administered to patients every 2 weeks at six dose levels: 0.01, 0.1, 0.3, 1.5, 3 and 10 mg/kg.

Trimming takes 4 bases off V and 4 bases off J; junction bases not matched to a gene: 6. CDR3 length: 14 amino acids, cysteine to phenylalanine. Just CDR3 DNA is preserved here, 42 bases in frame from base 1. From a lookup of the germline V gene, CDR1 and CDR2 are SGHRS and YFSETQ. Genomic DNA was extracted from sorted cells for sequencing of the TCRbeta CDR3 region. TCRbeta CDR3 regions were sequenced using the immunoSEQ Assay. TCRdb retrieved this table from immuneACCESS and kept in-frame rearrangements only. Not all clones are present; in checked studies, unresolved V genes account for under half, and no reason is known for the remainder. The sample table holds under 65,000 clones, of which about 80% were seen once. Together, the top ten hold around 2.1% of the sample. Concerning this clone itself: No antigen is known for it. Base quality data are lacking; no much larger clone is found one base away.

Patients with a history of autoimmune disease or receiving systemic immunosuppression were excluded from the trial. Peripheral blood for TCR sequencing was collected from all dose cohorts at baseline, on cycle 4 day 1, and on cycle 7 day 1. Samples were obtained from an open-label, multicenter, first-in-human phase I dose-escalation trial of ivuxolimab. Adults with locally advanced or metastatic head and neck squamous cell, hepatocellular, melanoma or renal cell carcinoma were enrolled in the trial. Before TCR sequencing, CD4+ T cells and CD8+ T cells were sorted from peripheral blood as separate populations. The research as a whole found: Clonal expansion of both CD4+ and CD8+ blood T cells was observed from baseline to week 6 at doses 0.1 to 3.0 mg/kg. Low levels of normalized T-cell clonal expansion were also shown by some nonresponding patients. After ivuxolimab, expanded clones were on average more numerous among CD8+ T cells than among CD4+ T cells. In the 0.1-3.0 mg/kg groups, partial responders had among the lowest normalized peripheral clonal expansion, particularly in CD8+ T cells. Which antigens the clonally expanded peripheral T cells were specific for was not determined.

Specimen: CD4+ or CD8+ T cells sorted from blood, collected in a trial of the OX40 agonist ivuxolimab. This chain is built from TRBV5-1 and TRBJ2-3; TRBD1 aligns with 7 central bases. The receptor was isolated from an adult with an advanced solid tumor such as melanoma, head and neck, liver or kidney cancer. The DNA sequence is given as TGCGCCAGCAGCCTGACAGGGATCGCAGATACGCAGTATTTT. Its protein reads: CASSLTGIADTQYF.